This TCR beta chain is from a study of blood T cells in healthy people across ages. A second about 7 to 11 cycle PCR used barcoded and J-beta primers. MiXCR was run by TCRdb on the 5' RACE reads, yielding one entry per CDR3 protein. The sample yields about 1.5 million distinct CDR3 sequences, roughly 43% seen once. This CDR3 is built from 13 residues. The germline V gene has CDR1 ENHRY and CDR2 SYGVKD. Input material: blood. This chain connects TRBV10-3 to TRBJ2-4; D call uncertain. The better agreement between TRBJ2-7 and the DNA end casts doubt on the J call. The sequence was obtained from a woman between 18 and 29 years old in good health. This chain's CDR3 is CAISEPPRDEQYF. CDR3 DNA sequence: TGTGCCATCAGTGAGCCCCCTAGGGACGAGCAGTACTTC.